This TCR beta chain originates from a study of shared clonotypes between healthy human individuals. Study at large: CD4 naive and memory got three plates each, CD8 naive two, CD8 memory one.

This clone was counted once. Its target is unknown. The study's findings and limits: The represented genetic and exposure-history diversity was limited by the small number of donors. Sampling covered blood only; tissue repertoires likely differ.

V was shortened by 2 bases and J by 3 bases, with 12 bases between the two germline ends. Germline CDR1 reads SGHRS; CDR2 reads YFSETQ. CDR3 size: 14 residues. Samples underwent the assay at deep level. Assay used: immunoSEQ multiplex PCR; TCRdb lists only in-frame clones, some missing. The table has nearly 2 million clones, approximately 94% seen once. It was CD45RO-negative cells, positively selected for CCR7, that made up naive CD8 cells, with terminally differentiated effector memory CD45RA+ cells excluded. The sample taken for sequencing was naive CD8+ T cells sorted from blood. This sequence joins TRBV5-1 and TRBJ2-7; possible D gene TRBD1, 5 bases. The TCR comes from a young man in good health. The DNA for the CDR3 is TGCGCCAGCAGCTTCAGGGTTTTCCTCTACGAGCAGTACTTC. It encodes CASSFRVFLYEQYF.